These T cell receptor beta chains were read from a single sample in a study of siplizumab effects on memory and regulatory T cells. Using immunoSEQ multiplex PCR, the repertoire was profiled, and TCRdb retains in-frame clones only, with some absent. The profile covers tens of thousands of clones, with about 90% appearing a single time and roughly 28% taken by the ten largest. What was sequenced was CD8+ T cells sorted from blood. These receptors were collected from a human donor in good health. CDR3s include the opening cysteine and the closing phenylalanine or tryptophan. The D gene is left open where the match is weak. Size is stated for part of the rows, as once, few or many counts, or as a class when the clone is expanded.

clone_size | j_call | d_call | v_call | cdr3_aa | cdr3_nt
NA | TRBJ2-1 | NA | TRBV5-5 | CASSSWTTYNEQFF | TGTGCCAGCAGCTCCTGGACTACCTACAATGAGCAGTTCTTC
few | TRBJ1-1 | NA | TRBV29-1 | CSVEEGAGINEAFF | TGCAGCGTTGAAGAAGGGGCAGGTATTAATGAAGCTTTCTTT
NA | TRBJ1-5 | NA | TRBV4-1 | CASSQDASRGNQPQHF | TGCGCCAGCAGCCAAGATGCGTCCCGGGGCAATCAGCCCCAGCATTTT
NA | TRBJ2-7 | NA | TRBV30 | CAEGGSSSYEQYF | TGTGCCGAAGGAGGGTCTAGCTCCTACGAGCAGTACTTC
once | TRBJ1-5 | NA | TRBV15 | CATSRDPGAGQPQHF | TGTGCCACCAGCAGAGATCCGGGGGCGGGGCAGCCCCAGCATTTT
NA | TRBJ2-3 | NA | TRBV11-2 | CASSSEGVSTDTQYF | TGTGCCAGCAGCTCAGAAGGGGTCAGCACAGATACGCAGTATTTT
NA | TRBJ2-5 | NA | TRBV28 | CASSLRLNLETQYF | TGTGCCAGCAGTTTAAGACTGAACCTAGAGACCCAGTACTTC
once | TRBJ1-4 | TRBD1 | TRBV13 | CASSAQGTGDEKLFF | TGTGCCAGCAGCGCACAGGGGACAGGGGACGAAAAACTGTTTTTT
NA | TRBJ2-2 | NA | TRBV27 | CASSATPPGTPTGELFF | TGTGCCAGCAGTGCCACCCCGCCCGGGACACCCACCGGGGAGCTGTTTTTT
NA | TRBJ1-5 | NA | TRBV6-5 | CASSYGGSQPQHF | TGTGCCAGCAGTTACGGGGGGTCTCAGCCCCAGCATTTT
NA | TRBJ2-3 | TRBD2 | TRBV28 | CASSLLAGGTDTQYF | TGTGCCAGCAGTCTACTAGCGGGAGGCACAGATACGCAGTATTTT
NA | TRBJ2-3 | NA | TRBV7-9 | CAYPGPNSTDTQYF | TGTGCCTACCCGGGACCTAATAGCACAGATACGCAGTATTTT
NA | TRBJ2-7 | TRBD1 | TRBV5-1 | CASSPLDRARYEQYF | TGCGCCAGCAGCCCACTGGACAGGGCCCGCTACGAGCAGTACTTC
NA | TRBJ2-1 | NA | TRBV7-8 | CASSPTRVGYNEQFF | TGTGCCAGCAGCCCAACCAGGGTGGGCTACAATGAGCAGTTCTTC
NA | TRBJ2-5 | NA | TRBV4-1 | CASSQKTAQETQYF | TGCGCCAGCAGCCAAAAAACAGCCCAAGAGACCCAGTACTTC
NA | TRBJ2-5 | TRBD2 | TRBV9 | CASSERGEGETQYF | TGTGCCAGCAGCGAGCGGGGGGAAGGGGAGACCCAGTACTTC
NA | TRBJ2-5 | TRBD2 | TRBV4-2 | CASRPTSGFQETQYF | TGTGCCAGCAGACCGACTAGCGGGTTCCAAGAGACCCAGTACTTC
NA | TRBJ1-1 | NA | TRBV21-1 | CASSKDGQQGMNTEAFF | TGTGCCAGCAGCAAAGATGGGCAACAGGGGATGAACACTGAAGCTTTCTTT
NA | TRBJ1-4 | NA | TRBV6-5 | CASSAIRATNEKLFF | TGTGCCAGCAGTGCAATCAGAGCAACTAATGAAAAACTGTTTTTT
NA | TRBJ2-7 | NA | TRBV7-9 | CASRPDRSYEQYF | TGTGCCAGCAGACCGGACAGATCCTACGAGCAGTACTTC
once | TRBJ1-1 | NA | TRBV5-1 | CASSLNNEAFF | TGCGCCAGCAGCTTGAACAATGAAGCTTTCTTT
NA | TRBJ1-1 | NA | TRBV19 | CATQLGNTEAFF | TGTGCCACCCAACTTGGGAACACTGAAGCTTTCTTT
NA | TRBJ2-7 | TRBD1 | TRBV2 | CASSAPGQPTYEQYF | TGTGCCAGCAGTGCACCGGGACAGCCAACCTACGAGCAGTACTTC
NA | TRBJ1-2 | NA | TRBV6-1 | CASSARQADNYGYTF | TGTGCCAGCAGTGCCCGACAGGCCGATAACTATGGCTACACCTTC
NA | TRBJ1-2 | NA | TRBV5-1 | CASSAQGNWDYGYTF | TGCGCCAGCAGCGCACAGGGTAATTGGGACTATGGCTACACCTTC
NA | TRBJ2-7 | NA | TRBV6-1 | CATLTPYEQYF | TGTGCCACCCTAACGCCTTACGAGCAGTACTTC
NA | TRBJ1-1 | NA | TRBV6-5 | CASRLLQGSEAFF | TGTGCCAGCAGACTTCTACAGGGTTCTGAAGCTTTCTTT
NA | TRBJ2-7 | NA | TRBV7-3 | CASSLMDGTYEQYF | TGTGCCAGCAGCTTAATGGACGGTACCTACGAGCAGTACTTC
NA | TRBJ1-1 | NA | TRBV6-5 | CASSLTSTNTEAFF | TGTGCCAGCAGCCTAACCTCTACGAACACTGAAGCTTTCTTT
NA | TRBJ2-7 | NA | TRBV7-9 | CASSPLYEQYF | TGTGCCAGCAGCCCCCTCTACGAGCAGTACTTC
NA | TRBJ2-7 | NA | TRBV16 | CASSQSTGPHEQYF | TGTGCCAGCAGCCAATCGACAGGTCCCCACGAGCAGTACTTC
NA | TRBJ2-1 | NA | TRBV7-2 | CASSLRFGKWNEQFF | TGTGCCAGCAGCTTACGGTTCGGGAAGTGGAATGAGCAGTTCTTC
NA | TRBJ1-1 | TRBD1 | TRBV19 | CASSIMSGGLNTEAFF | TGTGCCAGTAGTATAATGTCAGGGGGCCTGAACACTGAAGCTTTCTTT
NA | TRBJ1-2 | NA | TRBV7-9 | CASSLASNGYTF | TGTGCCAGCAGCTTAGCGTCTAATGGCTACACCTTC
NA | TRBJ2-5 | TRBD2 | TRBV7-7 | CASSLDPSGWETQYF | TGTGCCAGCAGCTTAGACCCTAGCGGTTGGGAGACCCAGTACTTC
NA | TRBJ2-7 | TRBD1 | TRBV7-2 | CASSLQGKIYEQYF | TGTGCCAGCAGTTTACAGGGGAAAATCTACGAGCAGTACTTC
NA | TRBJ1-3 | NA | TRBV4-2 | CASSPGISGNTIYF | TGTGCCAGCAGCCCCGGGATCTCTGGAAACACCATATATTTT
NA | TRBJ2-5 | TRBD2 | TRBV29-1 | CSVENPFSGGDETQYF | TGCAGCGTGGAGAATCCTTTTAGCGGGGGGGACGAGACCCAGTACTTC
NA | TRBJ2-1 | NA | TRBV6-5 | CASSYSLGWGQFF | TGTGCCAGCAGTTACTCGTTGGGCTGGGGGCAGTTCTTC
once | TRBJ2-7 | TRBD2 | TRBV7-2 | CASSLGLAGGYEQYF | TGTGCCAGCAGCTTAGGCCTAGCGGGAGGTTACGAGCAGTACTTC
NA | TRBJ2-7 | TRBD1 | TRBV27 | CASTGTGDSSYEQYF | TGTGCCAGCACCGGGACAGGGGATAGCTCCTACGAGCAGTACTTC
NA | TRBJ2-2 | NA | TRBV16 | CASSQEFGLIPPGELFF | TGTGCCAGCAGCCAGGAGTTTGGACTTATACCTCCCGGGGAGCTGTTTTTT
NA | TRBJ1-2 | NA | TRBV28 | CASSYSYGYTF | TGTGCCAGCAGTTACAGCTATGGCTACACCTTC
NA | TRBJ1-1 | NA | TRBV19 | CASSPSGAANTEAFF | TGTGCCAGTAGTCCCTCGGGGGCAGCGAACACTGAAGCTTTCTTT
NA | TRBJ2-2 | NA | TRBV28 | CASSPIRHGELFF | TGTGCCAGCAGTCCCATTAGGCACGGGGAGCTGTTTTTT
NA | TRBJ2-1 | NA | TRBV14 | CASSGFWDEQFF | TGTGCCAGCAGCGGCTTCTGGGATGAGCAGTTCTTC
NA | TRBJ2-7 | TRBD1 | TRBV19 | CASTTGTGAYEQYF | TGTGCCAGTACCACCGGGACAGGGGCCTACGAGCAGTACTTC
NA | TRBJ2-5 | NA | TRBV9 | CASSSPQAQETQYF | TGTGCCAGCAGCTCCCCGCAGGCCCAAGAGACCCAGTACTTC
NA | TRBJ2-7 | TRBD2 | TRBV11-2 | CASSSRKRNRLAGIYEQYF | TGTGCCAGCAGCTCCCGGAAGCGGAACAGACTAGCGGGAATATACGAGCAGTACTTC
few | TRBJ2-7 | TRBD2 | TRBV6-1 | CASSEWTSGSYEQYF | TGTGCCAGCAGTGAGTGGACTAGCGGGTCTTACGAGCAGTACTTC
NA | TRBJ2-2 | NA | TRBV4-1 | CASSQEGGAGELFF | TGCGCCAGCAGCCAAGAGGGAGGCGCCGGGGAGCTGTTTTTT